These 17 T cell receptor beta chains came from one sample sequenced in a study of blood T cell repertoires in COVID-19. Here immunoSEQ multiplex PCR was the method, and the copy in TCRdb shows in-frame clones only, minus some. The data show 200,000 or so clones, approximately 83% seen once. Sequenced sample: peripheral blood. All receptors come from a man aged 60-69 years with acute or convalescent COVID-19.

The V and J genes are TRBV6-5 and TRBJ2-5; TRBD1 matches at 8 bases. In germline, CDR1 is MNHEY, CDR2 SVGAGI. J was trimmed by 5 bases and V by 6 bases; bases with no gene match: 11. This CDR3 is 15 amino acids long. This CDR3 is CASRPRDRSVETQYF. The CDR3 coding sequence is TGTGCCAGCAGACCCAGGGACAGGTCTGTTGAGACCCAGTACTTC.

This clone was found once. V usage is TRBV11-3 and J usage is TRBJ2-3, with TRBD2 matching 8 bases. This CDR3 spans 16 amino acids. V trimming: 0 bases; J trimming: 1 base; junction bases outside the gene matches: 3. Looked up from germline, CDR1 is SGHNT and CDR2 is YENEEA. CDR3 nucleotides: TGTGCCAGCAGCTTAGATTCGCGGGAGGGCACAGATACGCAGTATTTT. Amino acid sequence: CASSLDSREGTDTQYF. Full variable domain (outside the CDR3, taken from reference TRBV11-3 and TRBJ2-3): EAGVVQSPRYKIIEKKQPVAFWCNPISGHNTLYWYLQNLGQGPELLIRYENEEAVDDSQLPKDRFSAERLKGVDSTLKIQPAELGDSAVYLCASSLDSREGTDTQYFGPGTRLTVL.

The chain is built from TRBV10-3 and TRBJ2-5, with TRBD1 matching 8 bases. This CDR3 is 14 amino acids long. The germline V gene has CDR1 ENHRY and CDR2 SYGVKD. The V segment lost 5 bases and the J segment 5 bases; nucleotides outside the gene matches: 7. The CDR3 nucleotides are TGTGCCATCAGTTCGGACAGGGCTCACGAGACCCAGTACTTC. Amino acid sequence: CAISSDRAHETQYF.

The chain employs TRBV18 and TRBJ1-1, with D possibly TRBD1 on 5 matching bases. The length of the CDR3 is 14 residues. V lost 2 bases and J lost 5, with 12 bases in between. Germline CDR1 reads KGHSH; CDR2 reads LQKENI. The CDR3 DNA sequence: TGTGCCAGCTCACCATGGGAGGGGTGGACTGAAGCTTTCTTT. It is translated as CASSPWEGWTEAFF.

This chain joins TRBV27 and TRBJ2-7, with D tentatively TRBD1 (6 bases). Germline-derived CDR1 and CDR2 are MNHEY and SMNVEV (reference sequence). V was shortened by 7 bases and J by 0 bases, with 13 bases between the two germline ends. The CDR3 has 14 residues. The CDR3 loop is CASNRDGSSYEQYF. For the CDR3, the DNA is TGTGCCAGCAACAGGGATGGGAGCTCCTACGAGCAGTACTTC.

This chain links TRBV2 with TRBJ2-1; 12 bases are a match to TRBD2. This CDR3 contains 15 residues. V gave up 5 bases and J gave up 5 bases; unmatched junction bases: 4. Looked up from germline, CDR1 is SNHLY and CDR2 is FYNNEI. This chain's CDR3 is CASSFRTSGNNEQFF. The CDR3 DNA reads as TGTGCCAGCAGTTTTAGGACTAGCGGGAACAATGAGCAGTTCTTC.

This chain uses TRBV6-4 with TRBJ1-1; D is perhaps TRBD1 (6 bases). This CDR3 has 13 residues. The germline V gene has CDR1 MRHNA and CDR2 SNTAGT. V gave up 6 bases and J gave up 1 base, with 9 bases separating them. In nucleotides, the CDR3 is TGTGCCAGCAGAAGACAGGAGAACACTGAAGCTTTCTTT. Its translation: CASRRQENTEAFF.

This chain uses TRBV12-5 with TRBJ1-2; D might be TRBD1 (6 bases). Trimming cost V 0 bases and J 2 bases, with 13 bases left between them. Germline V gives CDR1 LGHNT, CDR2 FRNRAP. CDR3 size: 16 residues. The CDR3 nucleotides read TGTGCTAGTGGTTTGGTAACGGCAGGGGTGAACTATGGCTACACCTTC. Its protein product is CASGLVTAGVNYGYTF.

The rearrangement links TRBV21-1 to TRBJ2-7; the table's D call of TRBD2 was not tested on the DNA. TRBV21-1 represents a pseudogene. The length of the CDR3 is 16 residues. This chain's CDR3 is CASSKNGTSGSYEQYF. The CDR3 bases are TGTGCCAGCAGCAAAAATGGGACTAGCGGCTCCTACGAGCAGTACTTC.

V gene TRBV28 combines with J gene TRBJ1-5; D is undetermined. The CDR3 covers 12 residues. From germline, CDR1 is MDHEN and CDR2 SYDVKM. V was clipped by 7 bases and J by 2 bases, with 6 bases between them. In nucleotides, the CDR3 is TGTGCCAGCAACCCGGGCAATCAGCCCCAGCATTTT. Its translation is CASNPGNQPQHF.

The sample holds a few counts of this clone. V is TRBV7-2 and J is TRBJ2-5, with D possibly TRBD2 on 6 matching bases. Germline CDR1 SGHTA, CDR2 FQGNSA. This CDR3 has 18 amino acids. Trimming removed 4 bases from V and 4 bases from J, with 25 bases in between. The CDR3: CASSSPSSSGQKGETQYF. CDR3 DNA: TGTGCCAGCAGCTCCCCGAGTAGTAGCGGTCAAAAAGGAGAGACCCAGTACTTC.

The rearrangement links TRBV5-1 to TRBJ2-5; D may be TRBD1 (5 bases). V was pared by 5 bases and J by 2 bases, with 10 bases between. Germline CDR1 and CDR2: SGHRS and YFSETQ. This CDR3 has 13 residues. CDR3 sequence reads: CASRGQAQETQYF. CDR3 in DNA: TGCGCCAGCAGGGGGCAGGCTCAAGAGACCCAGTACTTC.

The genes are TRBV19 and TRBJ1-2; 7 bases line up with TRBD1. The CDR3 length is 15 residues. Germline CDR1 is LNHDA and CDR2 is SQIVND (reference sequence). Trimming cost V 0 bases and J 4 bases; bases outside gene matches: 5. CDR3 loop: CASSIDRQGGYGYTF. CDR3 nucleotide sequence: TGTGCCAGTAGTATAGATCGACAGGGAGGCTATGGCTACACCTTC.

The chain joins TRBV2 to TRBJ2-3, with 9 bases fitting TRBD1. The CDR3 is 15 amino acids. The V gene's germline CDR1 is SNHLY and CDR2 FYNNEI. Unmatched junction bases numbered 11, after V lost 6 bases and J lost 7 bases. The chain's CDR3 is CASSLDRGSPNTQYF. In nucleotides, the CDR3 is TGTGCCAGCAGCCTGGACAGGGGATCACCGAATACGCAGTATTTT.

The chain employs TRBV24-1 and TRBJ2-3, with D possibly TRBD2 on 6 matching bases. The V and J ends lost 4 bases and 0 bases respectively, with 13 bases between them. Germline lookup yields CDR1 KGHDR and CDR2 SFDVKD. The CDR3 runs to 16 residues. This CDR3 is CATSDMTSHSTDTQYF. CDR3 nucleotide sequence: TGTGCCACCAGTGACATGACTAGTCATAGCACAGATACGCAGTATTTT.

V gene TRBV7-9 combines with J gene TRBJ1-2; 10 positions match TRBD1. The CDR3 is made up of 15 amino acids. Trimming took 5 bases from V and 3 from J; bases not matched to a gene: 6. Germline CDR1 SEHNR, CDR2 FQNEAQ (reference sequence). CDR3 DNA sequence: TGTGCCAGCAGCCGGGAGGACAGGGGGGACTATGGCTACACCTTC. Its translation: CASSREDRGDYGYTF.

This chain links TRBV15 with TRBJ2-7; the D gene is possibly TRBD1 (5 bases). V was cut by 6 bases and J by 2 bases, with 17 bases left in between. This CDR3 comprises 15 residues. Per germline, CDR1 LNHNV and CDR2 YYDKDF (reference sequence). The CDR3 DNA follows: TGTGCCACCAGAGCAGTGACTCAGGGCCCCTACGAGCAGTACTTC. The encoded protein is CATRAVTQGPYEQYF.